One sample yielded the 23 T cell receptor beta chains listed below, sequenced in a study of T cells after yellow fever vaccination. Each CDR3 protein is one row after TCRdb ran MiXCR on the 5' RACE reads. This table has some 500,000 distinct CDR3 sequences, 13% appearing once. The sequencing used PBMCs, collected on the day of the yellow fever booster vaccination. All receptors come from a man under 40 who received the YFV17D yellow fever vaccine.

The V call is TRBV5-6, the J call TRBJ2-7, with 7 positions matching TRBD1. V lost 0 bases, J lost 5 bases, and 8 bases stayed unmatched. In germline, CDR1 is SGHDT, CDR2 YYEEEE. The CDR3 consists of 15 residues. CDR3 bases: TGTGCCAGCAGCTTGGAAGGGGGCGCTCCGAACGAGCAGTACTTC. This codes for CASSLEGGAPNEQYF.

This clonotype has at least ten counts. V and J are TRBV18 and TRBJ2-4; D might be TRBD1 or TRBD2, each matching 5 bases. V lost 4 bases to trimming and J lost 4 bases, with 11 bases between them. CDR1 and CDR2 from the germline V gene are KGHSH and LQKENI. The CDR3 length is 14 residues. This CDR3 is CASSLGTEKNIQYF. The CDR3 bases are TGTGCCAGCTCACTTGGGACGGAAAAAAACATTCAGTACTTC.

CDR3 bases: TGCAGTGCTAGAGATTATCGTTGGGGGTTTGGCACAGATACGCAGTATTTT. The encoded protein is CSARDYRWGFGTDTQYF. The chain carries TRBV20-1 and TRBJ2-3; either TRBD1 or TRBD2 may fit D (5 bases each). CDR1 is DFQATT and CDR2 is SNEGSKA in the germline V gene (reference sequence). This CDR3 spans 17 amino acids. Between the trimmed V and J ends, which lost 0 bases and 1 base, there was a span of 17 bases.

The V call is TRBV7-9, the J call TRBJ2-7, with TRBD2 as a possible D gene (7 bases). V gave up 5 bases and J gave up 3 bases, with 20 bases separating them. Germline V gene sequence: CDR1 SEHNR, CDR2 FQNEAQ (reference sequence). The CDR3 is made up of 16 amino acids. The CDR3 DNA reads as TGTGCCAGCAGCGGGACAATGGGACTAACCCGCTACGAGCAGTACTTC. This gives the protein CASSGTMGLTRYEQYF.

The chain carries TRBV2 and TRBJ1-6, with 10 bases identical to TRBD1. The germline gives CDR1 SNHLY, CDR2 FYNNEI. The trim removed 5 bases at V and 7 bases at J, leaving 5 bases unmatched. CDR3 length equals 15 residues. The CDR3 bases are TGTGCCAGCAGTTTTGACAGGGGGCGGAATTCACCCCTCCACTTT. This translates into CASSFDRGRNSPLHF.

The V and J genes are TRBV27 and TRBJ1-1, with D perhaps TRBD1 (5 bases). The CDR3 loop spans 14 amino acids. CDR1 is MNHEY and CDR2 is SMNVEV in the germline V gene (reference sequence). Deletions cut 5 bases from V and 4 bases from J, with 14 bases between. CDR3 protein: CASSQSSGFTEAFF. The CDR3 DNA reads as TGTGCCAGCAGTCAGTCATCAGGGTTCACTGAAGCTTTCTTT.

The chain employs TRBV10-1 and TRBJ2-3; no firm D call. Deletions cut 2 bases from V and 5 bases from J, with 8 bases between. This CDR3 has 13 amino acids. CDR1 and CDR2 (germline): WNHNN, SYGVQD (reference sequence). The DNA of the CDR3 is TGCGCCAGCAGTGAGGTTGGGCAAGATACGCAGTATTTT. Protein: CASSEVGQDTQYF.

Only a few counts were recorded for this clonotype. The chain has TRBV20-1 and TRBJ1-4, with D unclear. The CDR3 totals 13 residues. V gave up 3 bases and J gave up 3 bases, with 8 bases separating them. Germline V gives CDR1 DFQATT, CDR2 SNEGSKA (reference sequence). CDR3 coding DNA: TGCAGTGCTAGGGCTACAGCTAATGAAAAACTGTTTTTT. This translates into CSARATANEKLFF.

The chain carries TRBV5-4 and TRBJ2-1; 13 positions match TRBD2. The germline gives CDR1 SGHNT, CDR2 YYREEE (reference sequence). This CDR3 spans 17 amino acids. The ends lost 3 bases at V and 9 bases at J; junction bases unmatched: 12. The CDR3 DNA sequence: TGTGCCAGCAGCTCCAAGGGGAGGACTAGCGGGAGCGGTGAGCAGTTCTTC. Encoded protein: CASSSKGRTSGSGEQFF.

This clonotype appeared a few times. The chain employs TRBV7-2 and TRBJ1-4; D is perhaps TRBD1 (5 bases). CDR1 and CDR2 from the germline V gene are SGHTA and FQGNSA. The CDR3 loop spans 14 amino acids. The germline V and J ends were trimmed by 2 bases and 13 bases, with 17 bases remaining between them. DNA for the CDR3: TGTGCCAGCAGCTTAATCAGGGCCAATAAACGACTGTTTTTT. Translated: CASSLIRANKRLFF.

The V call is TRBV14, the J call TRBJ2-1; unclear D gene. The CDR3 runs to 13 residues. Looked up from germline, CDR1 is SGHDN and CDR2 is FVKESK. V was pared by 0 bases and J by 7 bases, with 7 bases between. The CDR3 is CASSQDLRNEQFF. DNA of the CDR3: TGTGCCAGCAGCCAAGATTTAAGGAATGAGCAGTTCTTC.

This clonotype was observed a few times. The chain recombines TRBV28 with TRBJ2-7; 13 bases agree with TRBD2. This CDR3 comprises 17 residues. The trim removed 5 bases at V and 4 bases at J, leaving 11 bases unmatched. Germline V CDR1 and CDR2: MDHEN, SYDVKM. The CDR3 DNA sequence: TGTGCCAGCAGTCCCCCTACTAGCGGGAGGGCCACGTACGAGCAGTACTTC. Translating gives CASSPPTSGRATYEQYF.

The J gene is TRBJ1-2, the V gene TRBV7-9; D unclear. With 4 bases removed from V and 8 bases from J, the gap between germline ends came to 14 bases. CDR1 is SEHNR and CDR2 is FQNEAQ in the germline V gene (reference sequence). This CDR3 has 13 amino acids. The CDR3 coding sequence is TGTGCCAGCAGCTCCCGACGAGTGGAGGGCTACACCTTC. This sequence encodes CASSSRRVEGYTF.

The rearrangement uses TRBV19 and TRBJ2-3; TRBD1 agrees at 9 bases. Germline values: CDR1 LNHDA, CDR2 SQIVND (reference sequence). Unmatched junction bases numbered 25, after V lost 7 bases and J lost 8 bases. The CDR3 loop spans 19 amino acids. The CDR3: CASTPPSDRGGRLTSTQYF. The CDR3 DNA reads as TGTGCCAGTACCCCGCCCTCGGACAGGGGCGGGAGACTCACGTCTACGCAGTATTTT.

The chain employs TRBV6-2 or TRBV6-3 and TRBJ1-1; D unclear. The CDR3 spans 14 residues. V was shortened by 10 bases and J by 6 bases, with 21 bases between the two germline ends. From germline, CDR1 is MNHEY and CDR2 SVGEGT. CDR3 residues: CATGSPLGASEAFF. In DNA, the CDR3 is TGTGCCACCGGCTCACCCCTAGGAGCGTCTGAAGCTTTCTTT.

The CDR3 sequence is CSAARTGWYNEQFF. The CDR3 nucleotides are TGCAGTGCAGCACGGACAGGGTGGTACAATGAGCAGTTCTTC. J is TRBJ2-1 and V is TRBV20-1, with 8 bases fitting TRBD1. The CDR3 runs to 14 residues. Germline V gives CDR1 DFQATT, CDR2 SNEGSKA (reference sequence). V lost 6 bases and J lost 4; bases outside the gene matches: 8.

Ten or more counts support this clonotype. V usage is TRBV7-9 and J usage is TRBJ2-4; TRBD2 agrees at 8 bases. This CDR3 spans 15 amino acids. Losses at the gene ends were 4 bases for V and 6 bases for J; bases not matched to a gene: 8. Germline assignment: CDR1 SEHNR and CDR2 FQNEAQ (reference sequence). The CDR3 protein is CASSSTKRERNIQYF. The CDR3 nucleotides read TGTGCCAGCAGCTCCACAAAGCGGGAGAGAAACATTCAGTACTTC.

Only a few counts were recorded for this clonotype. The chain carries TRBV29-1 and TRBJ2-6; tentatively, D is TRBD1 (5 bases). This CDR3 has 13 amino acids. Trimming pared 5 bases from V and 4 bases from J, leaving 9 bases between. Germline V gives CDR1 SQVTM, CDR2 ANQGSEA. CDR3 region: CSVTGVGANVLTF. The DNA of the CDR3 is TGCAGCGTTACAGGAGTCGGGGCCAACGTCCTGACTTTC.

This sequence joins TRBV7-2 and TRBJ1-1; D is perhaps TRBD1 (6 bases). CDR1 is SGHTA, CDR2 FQGNSA, per germline. V was shortened by 5 bases and J by 10 bases, with 17 bases between the two germline ends. The CDR3 has 13 residues. The CDR3 region is CASSHNQQGTAFF. The CDR3 nucleotides read TGTGCCAGCAGCCATAATCAGCAGGGGACAGCTTTCTTT.

This clonotype has at least ten counts. This rearrangement joins TRBV5-8 to TRBJ1-1; no firm D call. V lost 3 bases to trimming and J lost 6 bases, with 12 bases between them. Per germline, CDR1 SGHTS and CDR2 YDEGEE. The CDR3 runs 13 residues. CDR3 protein: CASSSTLGSEAFF. The CDR3 bases are TGTGCCAGCAGCTCTACATTGGGGTCTGAAGCTTTCTTT. The full variable domain, rest sourced from reference TRBV5-8 and TRBJ1-1, is EAGVTQSPTHLIKTRGQQATLRCSPISGHTSVYWYQQALGLGLQFLLWYDEGEERNRGNFPPRFSGRQFPNYSSELNVNALELEDSALYLCASSSTLGSEAFFGQGTRLTVV.

In its sample, this clonotype was seen a few times. V and J are TRBV10-2 and TRBJ2-5; D not certain. Germline V gene data show CDR1 as WSHSY and CDR2 as SAAADI. The CDR3 loop spans 13 amino acids. Trimming removed 6 bases from V and 1 base from J, with 9 bases in between. Here the CDR3 reads CASRVWGQETQYF. CDR3 DNA sequence: TGCGCCAGCAGGGTTTGGGGCCAAGAGACCCAGTACTTC.

The gene calls are TRBV20-1 and TRBJ2-1, with TRBD2 identical over 7 bases. The germline V gene encodes CDR1 DFQATT and CDR2 SNEGSKA (reference sequence). CDR3 length: 13 residues. V lost 4 bases to trimming and J lost 8 bases; unmatched junction nucleotides: 8. CDR3 loop: CSATSGNKDEQFF. The CDR3 bases are TGCAGTGCTACCAGCGGGAATAAGGATGAGCAGTTCTTC.

The chain couples TRBV27 to TRBJ2-3, with TRBD2 as a possible D gene (6 bases). Germline V CDR1 and CDR2: MNHEY, SMNVEV (reference sequence). Trimming cost V 3 bases and J 3 bases, with 13 bases left between them. The CDR3 runs to 15 residues. The CDR3 coding sequence is TGTGCCAGCAGTTTTTCGGGAGAGGTGACAGATACGCAGTATTTT. It encodes CASSFSGEVTDTQYF.